Following are 30 T cell receptor beta chains from one sample sequenced in a study of blood T cells in healthy people across ages. A sample-barcoded 5' primer and a J-beta primer mix were used in a second PCR of about 7 to 12 cycles. TCRdb reprocessed the 5' RACE reads via MiXCR and lists one record per CDR3 protein. The sample holds about 830,000 distinct CDR3 sequences, roughly 50% seen once. The sequenced sample was blood. The receptors originated from a man aged 30 to 45 in good health.

V is TRBV20-1 and J is TRBJ1-5; 11 nucleotides align to TRBD1. CDR3 length: 15 amino acids. Unmatched junction bases numbered 6, after V lost 3 bases and J lost 5 bases. CDR1 is DFQATT, CDR2 SNEGSKA, per germline (reference sequence). CDR3 residues: CSASTRTGGDQPQHF. The CDR3 DNA is TGCAGTGCTAGCACGAGGACAGGGGGCGATCAGCCCCAGCATTTT.

The J gene is TRBJ2-2, the V gene TRBV7-2; D uncertain. Trimming removed 5 bases from V and 6 bases from J, with 13 bases in between. CDR1 and CDR2 (germline): SGHTA, FQGNSA. The CDR3 covers 14 residues. The CDR3 sequence: CASSRTLGPGELFF. CDR3 coding DNA: TGTGCCAGCAGCCGCACTTTGGGTCCCGGGGAGCTGTTTTTT.

The chain is built from TRBV6-5 and TRBJ1-4, with TRBD1 identical over 8 bases. The CDR3 contains 17 residues. V lost 1 base and J lost 2; bases outside the gene matches: 6. Germline CDR1 is MNHEY and CDR2 is SVGAGI. Here the CDR3 reads CASSYLTGGRTNEKLFF. CDR3 sequence (DNA): TGTGCCAGCAGTTACTTAACAGGGGGTAGGACTAATGAAAAACTGTTTTTT.

This clonotype has ten or more counts. The V call is TRBV2, the J call TRBJ2-7; 12 bases are a match to TRBD2. The ends lost 7 bases at V and 3 bases at J; junction bases unmatched: 16. There are 18 residues in the CDR3. Germline lookup yields CDR1 SNHLY and CDR2 FYNNEI. CDR3: CASTLKPSGRAYSYEQYF. The CDR3 coding sequence is TGTGCCAGCACCTTAAAGCCTAGCGGGAGGGCCTATAGCTACGAGCAGTACTTC.

This clonotype has just a few counts. The chain uses TRBV6-6 and TRBJ1-1; perhaps TRBD1 as D (6 bases). The CDR3 has 15 amino acids. Germline loops: CDR1 MNHNY, CDR2 SVGAGI (reference sequence). Between the trimmed V and J ends, which lost 6 bases and 10 bases, there was a span of 24 bases. CDR3 bases: TGTGCCAGCAGCCCCGCGGACAGCCTCCTTTGGGGAGCTTTCTTT. Translating gives CASSPADSLLWGAFF.

The chain is built from TRBV10-3 and TRBJ2-7; unclear D gene. Germline CDR1 reads ENHRY; CDR2 reads SYGVKD. Trimming stripped 0 bases from V and 3 bases from J, with 18 bases between. The CDR3 has 17 amino acids. In DNA form, the CDR3 reads TGTGCCATCAGTGAGTCCCCGCGGCGCCCTACCCACTACGAGCAGTACTTC. Translated, it gives CAISESPRRPTHYEQYF.

Worth noting for this clonotype: One junction end does not reproduce the germline sequence, and a read error may be involved. The chain has TRBV4-1 and TRBJ2-1; 9 bases fit TRBD2. This CDR3 has 16 residues. The germline V gene has CDR1 MGHRA and CDR2 YSYEKL. The chain's CDR3 is CACSQGAGGRYNEQFF. CDR3 nucleotide sequence: TGCGCCTGCAGCCAAGGTGCGGGGGGGCGGTACAATGAGCAGTTCTTC.

The chain is built from TRBV7-2 and TRBJ1-4, with D perhaps matching TRBD1 (5 bases). The CDR3 spans 15 residues. Deletions cut 4 bases from V and 6 bases from J, with 15 bases between. Germline CDR1 SGHTA, CDR2 FQGNSA. The CDR3 protein is CASSYDSDSYEKLFF. As DNA, the CDR3 is TGTGCCAGCAGCTACGATAGTGACAGTTATGAAAAACTGTTTTTT.

The DNA of the CDR3 is TGTGCCAGCAACCCTAGCTGGGCGGTCAATGAGCAGTTCTTC. Translated, it gives CASNPSWAVNEQFF. This rearrangement joins TRBV7-9 to TRBJ2-1, with D possibly being TRBD2 (5 bases). Germline V lookup: CDR1 SEHNR, CDR2 FQNEAQ (reference sequence). V was trimmed by 7 bases and J by 6 bases, leaving 16 bases between them. The CDR3 has 14 amino acids.

This clonotype has a handful of counts. The CDR3 DNA sequence: TGCAGCGTTGAAGCAACAGGGATAAGGGGCTACACCTTC. This codes for CSVEATGIRGYTF. The V and J genes are TRBV29-1 and TRBJ1-2, with a possible D match to TRBD1 (6 bases). This CDR3 contains 13 residues. Germline V gene lookup returns CDR1 SQVTM and CDR2 ANQGSEA. Trimming left V 1 base short and J 8 bases short, with 14 bases between.

On this clonotype itself: One end of the junction fails to match germline, which may point to a read error. This chain joins TRBV5-1 and TRBJ1-1; D uncertain. The CDR3 covers 13 residues. The germline V gene has CDR1 SGHRS and CDR2 YFSETQ. This CDR3 is CAGSLGGNTEAFF. CDR3 nucleotide sequence: TGCGCCGGCAGCTTGGGAGGGAACACTGAAGCTTTCTTT.

The chain links TRBV28 to TRBJ1-2; TRBD1 might be the D (6 bases). V lost 9 bases to trimming and J lost 4 bases, with 9 bases between them. The germline gives CDR1 MDHEN, CDR2 SYDVKM. This CDR3 has 11 residues. For the CDR3, the DNA is TGTGCCAGTCGGGGGGCCTATGGCTACACCTTC. This sequence encodes CASRGAYGYTF.

The chain is built from TRBV6-2 or TRBV6-3 and TRBJ1-2; D remains unclear. Germline V gene data show CDR1 as MNHEY and CDR2 as SVGEGT. Trimming took 2 bases from V and 5 from J, leaving 9 bases between them. CDR3 length equals 13 residues. CDR3 residues: CASSYGSIYGYTF. CDR3 nucleotide sequence: TGTGCCAGCAGTTACGGGAGCATTTATGGCTACACCTTC.

CDR3 in amino acids: CASSYRTSGTDTQYF. CDR3 DNA sequence: TGTGCCAGCAGTTACCGGACTAGCGGCACAGATACGCAGTATTTT. The chain is built from TRBV6-5 and TRBJ2-3, with 9 bases fitting TRBD2. CDR3 length equals 15 residues. Germline trimming cut 2 bases from V and 1 base from J; bases unmatched to any gene: 1. Germline values: CDR1 MNHEY, CDR2 SVGAGI.

This clonotype was counted between two and nine times. Just one base apart from a much larger clone, this may be a read error. V and J are TRBV27 and TRBJ2-5, with 7 positions matching TRBD2. V gave up 0 bases and J gave up 11 bases; unmatched junction bases: 12. The CDR3 sequence is 15 residues long. Germline-derived CDR1 and CDR2 are MNHEY and SMNVEV (reference sequence). The CDR3 sequence is CASSLSTSAYNEQYF. The DNA for the CDR3 is TGTGCCAGCAGTTTATCCACTAGCGCATACAATGAGCAGTACTTC.

This clonotype was picked up one time. This chain uses TRBV12-3 or TRBV12-4 with TRBJ1-2; D perhaps matches TRBD1 (5 bases). This CDR3 region has 14 residues. V lost 5 bases and J 6 bases, leaving 16 bases between the germline ends. The CDR3 DNA reads TGTGCCAGCAGTCCGGGGACCCGGCCCCATGGCTACACCTTC. Translation: CASSPGTRPHGYTF.

This chain uses TRBV16 with TRBJ1-2; 8 positions match TRBD1. Germline CDR1 KGHSY, CDR2 FQNENV. CDR3 size: 14 residues. The V gene end was trimmed by 4 bases and the J gene end by 8 bases; junction bases not matched to a gene: 9. CDR3 amino acids: CASSPHRGVLGYTF. The CDR3 nucleotides read TGTGCCAGCAGCCCCCACAGGGGGGTTCTCGGCTACACCTTC.

The chain combines TRBV27 with TRBJ2-7, with D possibly TRBD2 on 6 matching bases. CDR1 is MNHEY and CDR2 is SMNVEV in the germline V gene (reference sequence). Between the trimmed V and J ends, which lost 7 bases and 7 bases, there was a span of 23 bases. CDR3 size: 15 residues. The CDR3 spells CASTPLRTGGGEQYF. The CDR3, as DNA: TGTGCCAGCACCCCGTTGAGGACCGGGGGTGGGGAGCAGTACTTC.

This chain uses TRBV10-1 with TRBJ2-7; 7 bases agree with TRBD2. CDR3 size: 15 residues. V shed 6 bases, J shed 1 base, and the junction held 9 bases outside the gene matches. CDR1 is WNHNN, CDR2 SYGVQD, per germline (reference sequence). In DNA form, the CDR3 reads TGCGCCAGCAGACCCTGGGCGCGGGGGTCCTACGAGCAGTACTTC. Protein product: CASRPWARGSYEQYF.

V usage is TRBV6-2 or TRBV6-3 and J usage is TRBJ1-1; D is perhaps TRBD1 (5 bases). V was pared by 8 bases and J by 1 base, with 11 bases between. CDR1 is MNHEY, CDR2 SVGEGT, per germline. CDR3 length: 13 residues. The CDR3: CASGDAQNTEAFF. CDR3 coding DNA: TGTGCCAGCGGGGACGCACAGAACACTGAAGCTTTCTTT.

This clonotype appeared a single time. This sequence joins TRBV6-6 and TRBJ1-6; 7 bases fit TRBD1. The trim removed 6 bases at V and 11 bases at J, leaving 13 bases unmatched. CDR1 and CDR2 from the germline V gene are MNHNY and SVGAGI (reference sequence). The CDR3 runs to 15 residues. CDR3 amino acids: CASSPGGSTGPPLHF. CDR3 DNA: TGTGCCAGCAGCCCCGGGGGGTCGACAGGGCCACCCCTCCACTTT.

This clonotype was picked up many times. CDR3 nucleotides: TGTGCCAGCAGCCAAGATATTTCTAAGCAGCCCCAGCATTTT. It yields the protein CASSQDISKQPQHF. The chain has TRBV4-2 and TRBJ1-5; D is undetermined. The CDR3 is 14 residues long. CDR1 LGHNA and CDR2 YNFKEQ come from the germline V gene. Trimming took off 0 bases at V and 7 bases at J, with 10 bases between the two ends.

This clonotype was seen only a few times. The chain combines TRBV7-8 with TRBJ2-7; D is undetermined. The V gene's germline CDR1 is SGHVS and CDR2 FQNEAQ. V was shortened by 6 bases and J by 4 bases, with 16 bases between the two germline ends. The CDR3 is 14 amino acids. This CDR3 is CASRKDASSYEQYF. The CDR3, as DNA: TGTGCCAGCAGAAAAGATGCGTCTAGTTACGAGCAGTACTTC.

The gene calls are TRBV20-1 and TRBJ2-7; D call uncertain. The CDR3 covers 11 residues. The V end was cut by 6 bases, the J end by 0 bases, with 6 bases between. Looked up from germline, CDR1 is DFQATT and CDR2 is SNEGSKA (reference sequence). The DNA of the CDR3 is TGCAGTGCCTCCGTCTCCTACGAGCAGTACTTC. This encodes CSASVSYEQYF.

The chain combines TRBV5-8 with TRBJ1-2; a weak D match, TRBD1 (5 bases). This CDR3 is 12 amino acids long. The V and J ends lost 9 bases and 8 bases respectively, with 17 bases between them. Germline lookup yields CDR1 SGHTS and CDR2 YDEGEE. In DNA, the CDR3 is TGTGCCATCCCAAAGACGGGGGGAGGCTACACCTTC. It specifies CAIPKTGGGYTF.

The V call is TRBV5-1, the J call TRBJ2-1; D is ambiguous. Germline CDR1 SGHRS, CDR2 YFSETQ. Deletions cut 0 bases from V and 8 bases from J, with 9 bases between. This CDR3 region has 13 residues. CDR3 loop: CASSLVGTDEQFF. CDR3 sequence (DNA): TGCGCCAGCAGCTTGGTCGGAACTGATGAGCAGTTCTTC.

The gene calls are TRBV6-1 and TRBJ2-5; TRBD1 agrees at 12 bases. The germline V gene encodes CDR1 MNHNS and CDR2 SASEGT. J lost 4 bases, V lost 4 bases, and 7 bases had no gene match. This CDR3 spans 16 amino acids. The CDR3 loop reads CASSVLGTGGGETQYF. The CDR3 region has the DNA TGTGCCAGCAGTGTTTTGGGGACAGGGGGCGGAGAGACCCAGTACTTC.

The chain is built from TRBV14 and TRBJ2-7; TRBD1 agrees at 11 bases. The DNA end is a closer match to TRBJ2-5, so the J assignment may be wrong. The CDR3 has 15 residues. In germline, CDR1 is SGHDN, CDR2 FVKESK. The CDR3 here is CASSQRTGGMETQYF. The DNA for the CDR3 is TGTGCCAGCAGCCAGAGGACAGGGGGCATGGAGACCCAGTACTTC.

The chain recombines TRBV13 with TRBJ2-3; 8 bases are a match to TRBD1. With V trimmed by 4 bases and J by 4 bases, 4 bases remained unmatched. CDR1 is PRHDT, CDR2 FYEKMQ, per germline (reference sequence). The CDR3 spans 14 residues. CDR3 residues: CASSYKTGADTQYF. For the CDR3, the DNA is TGTGCCAGCAGCTATAAGACAGGGGCAGATACGCAGTATTTT.

The chain combines TRBV9 with TRBJ2-7, with a possible D match to TRBD1 (5 bases). This CDR3 spans 14 amino acids. Trimming took 0 bases from V and 3 from J, leaving 10 bases between them. Looked up from germline, CDR1 is SGDLS and CDR2 is YYNGEE. The CDR3 coding sequence is TGTGCCAGCAGCGTAGGTCCAGGGCTCTACGAGCAGTACTTC. This encodes CASSVGPGLYEQYF.